This is a list of T cell receptor beta chains from one sample in a study of cytomegalovirus exposure and HLA in healthy donors. The method was immunoSEQ multiplex PCR; TCRdb's version includes in-frame clones alone and lacks a portion of them. Here the sample spans over 200,000 clones, around nine tenths being singletons. The sample comprised PBMCs. These receptors were collected from a woman aged 18-30 years in good health and CMV-seronegative. Each CDR3 is given with its conserved first and last residue. D genes are given only for firm matches. Where a row states a size, it is once, few, many or the class of an expanded clone; other rows omit it.

CDR3 DNA	CDR3 protein	clone size	J gene	D gene	V gene
TGTGCCAGCAGCTTAGAAGGGACAGACACCGGGGAGCTGTTTTTT	CASSLEGTDTGELFF	NA	TRBJ2-2	TRBD1	TRBV11-2
TGTGCCAGCAGTGTCGACAGGCAAGAGACCCAGTACTTC	CASSVDRQETQYF	NA	TRBJ2-5	NA	TRBV2
TGTGCCAGCAGTTTCATCTCTGGAAACACCATATATTTT	CASSFISGNTIYF	NA	TRBJ1-3	NA	TRBV28
TGTGCCAGCAGCCAAGGTACTAGCGGGTGGAATGAGCAGTTCTTC	CASSQGTSGWNEQFF	NA	TRBJ2-1	TRBD2	TRBV4-2
TGTGCCAGCAGTAGTAGTCGAGGGTCCTACGAGCAGTACTTC	CASSSSRGSYEQYF	NA	TRBJ2-7	NA	TRBV27
TGTGCCAGCAGTACGGCCCATCAGGGGATCACAGATACGCAGTATTTT	CASSTAHQGITDTQYF	few	TRBJ2-3	NA	TRBV28
TGCGCCAGCAGCCAATATGTAGTAGACAGGGGCAATCAGCCCCAGCATTTT	CASSQYVVDRGNQPQHF	NA	TRBJ1-5	TRBD1	TRBV4-1
TGTGCCAGCAGCCCCTCGGGACTAGCGGGGGCCTCCTACAATGAGCAGTTCTTC	CASSPSGLAGASYNEQFF	NA	TRBJ2-1	TRBD2	TRBV7-9
TGTGCCAGCAGCGTAGCCCCCCGTATGACTAGCGGGAGGGCCCGGGAGACCCAGTACTTC	CASSVAPRMTSGRARETQYF	NA	TRBJ2-5	TRBD2	TRBV9
TGTGCCAGCAGTTTATATCCGGGAGCGAACACCGGGGAGCTGTTTTTT	CASSLYPGANTGELFF	NA	TRBJ2-2	NA	TRBV27
TGCGCCAGCAGCCCAAACAGGGAAACTAATGAAAAACTGTTTTTT	CASSPNRETNEKLFF	NA	TRBJ1-4	NA	TRBV4-1
TGTGCCAGCAGTCCCAGACTGACGCGGAACACTGAAGCTTTCTTT	CASSPRLTRNTEAFF	NA	TRBJ1-1	NA	TRBV2
TGTGCCATCAGTGAAGAGGACAGGGAAGGAAACAATGAGCAGTTCTTC	CAISEEDREGNNEQFF	NA	TRBJ2-1	TRBD1	TRBV10-3
TGTGCCATCAGCGCCAGGGCCCTCTATGGCTACACCTTC	CAISARALYGYTF	NA	TRBJ1-2	NA	TRBV10-3
TGTGCCAGCAGCCCTCATTCCGGACTTGGGGTTGCTGAAGCTTTCTTT	CASSPHSGLGVAEAFF	NA	TRBJ1-1	NA	TRBV7-9
TGCAGCGTTGTAAGAGGGGGCGGCGAGCAGTACTTC	CSVVRGGGEQYF	NA	TRBJ2-7	TRBD1	TRBV29-1
TGTGCCAGCAGTCGGCCGGGACAGGGGGCAAACATTCAGTACTTC	CASSRPGQGANIQYF	NA	TRBJ2-4	TRBD1	TRBV28
TGCAGCGTATCAAGGACAGGGGTCAGGGAGACCCAGTACTTC	CSVSRTGVRETQYF	once	TRBJ2-5	TRBD1	TRBV29-1
TGTGCCAGCAGTTACTTTCTGGACAGGGCGGGGAATGAGCAGTTCTTC	CASSYFLDRAGNEQFF	few	TRBJ2-1	TRBD1	TRBV6-5